The present TCR beta chain was sequenced within a study of neurological immune-mediated disorders. Study findings and constraints: When the repertoires were sorted by phylogenetic grouping, those of 18 of 34 multiple sclerosis patients ended up in one related-CDR3 cluster, a possible signature.

This clonotype was detected ten times or more. Its specificity is unknown. The unsorted libraries were made from 2 million PBMCs kept at -80 C. Synthesis of cDNA was carried out by template-switch 5'RACE. The reaction used 10-nucleotide random UMIs. Every sequencing run gave over 200 million TCR-beta sequences, taken from 15-18 subjects. TCRdb reanalysed the 5' RACE reads using MiXCR and keeps one entry per CDR3 protein. The table lists nearly 60,000 distinct CDR3 sequences, about 3.4% of them singletons. Germline CDR1 SQVTM, CDR2 ANQGSEA. Trimming took 3 bases from V and 0 from J; bases not matched to a gene: 9. CDR3 size: 16 residues.

The chain recombines TRBV29-1 with TRBJ2-7, with TRBD2 identical over 9 bases. The material sequenced was PBMCs. This receptor was taken from a woman between 55 and 75 years old with multiple sclerosis. CDR3 protein: CSVEVAGASRSYEQYF. The CDR3 DNA sequence: TGCAGCGTTGAGGTAGCGGGAGCATCCCGCTCCTACGAGCAGTACTTC.